One sample yielded the 22 T cell receptor beta chains listed below, sequenced in a study of blood T cell repertoires in COVID-19. Libraries were prepared by immunoSEQ multiplex PCR; TCRdb keeps only in-frame clonotypes and omits some of them. There are hundreds of thousands of clones in the sample; 80% to 90% occur only once, and under 5% lies in the top ten. The sample was PBMCs or T cells enriched from blood (not recorded which). The receptors derive from a man aged 30-40 years with acute COVID-19.

This chain uses TRBV18 with TRBJ1-1, with D perhaps TRBD1 (6 bases). V lost 2 bases to trimming and J lost 6 bases, with 13 bases between them. The CDR3 runs to 14 residues. CDR1 and CDR2 (germline): KGHSH, LQKENI. The CDR3 nucleotides are TGTGCCAGCTCACCAAAGGGGGAGAGCGCTGAAGCTTTCTTT. It yields the protein CASSPKGESAEAFF. Full variable domain (rest looked up from reference TRBV18 and TRBJ1-1): NAGVMQNPRHLVRRRGQEARLRCSPMKGHSHVYWYRQLPEEGLKFMVYLQKENIIDESGMPKERFSAEFPKEGPSILRIQQVVRGDSAAYFCASSPKGESAEAFFGQGTRLTVV.

The genes are TRBV6-1 and TRBJ1-2; D might be TRBD1 (6 bases). Trimming stripped 3 bases from V and 8 bases from J, with 19 bases between. This CDR3 contains 15 residues. CDR1 is MNHNS, CDR2 SASEGT, per germline. CDR3 coding DNA: TGTGCCAGCAGTGAGGACAGCCGGAACGAGTACGGCTACACCTTC. It yields the protein CASSEDSRNEYGYTF.

This clone was recorded once. The chain employs TRBV6-6 and TRBJ2-2; perhaps TRBD1 as D (5 bases). This CDR3 contains 14 residues. Germline CDR1 reads MNHNY; CDR2 reads SVGAGI (reference sequence). V was cut by 8 bases and J by 4 bases, with 14 bases left in between. The CDR3 region is CASGKGQPTGELFF. The CDR3, as DNA: TGTGCCAGCGGGAAGGGGCAGCCCACCGGGGAGCTGTTTTTT.

The chain recombines TRBV5-5 with TRBJ2-7; 8 bases match TRBD1. The CDR3 has 15 residues. Germline V gene sequence: CDR1 SGHKS, CDR2 YYEKEE (reference sequence). With 0 bases clipped from V and 2 bases from J, the junction kept 4 bases outside the gene matches. CDR3 region: CASSLARQGTYEQYV. CDR3 bases: TGTGCCAGCAGCTTGGCCCGACAGGGGACCTACGAGCAGTACGTC.

This clone was observed a single time. The chain joins TRBV7-9 to TRBJ2-7; D may be TRBD1 (6 bases). The CDR3 is made up of 13 amino acids. The germline CDR1 and CDR2 sequences are SEHNR and FQNEAQ (reference sequence). Trimming stripped 5 bases from V and 1 base from J, with 9 bases between. Written as DNA, the CDR3 is TGTGCCAGCAGCCACGGACAGTCCTACGAGCAGTACGTC. Its translation is CASSHGQSYEQYV.

The CDR3 loop reads CASSITRNSPLHF. DNA for the CDR3: TGTGCCAGTAGTATAACGCGGAATTCACCCCTCCACTTT. J is TRBJ1-6 and V is TRBV19; D unresolved. The CDR3 covers 13 residues. From germline, CDR1 is LNHDA and CDR2 SQIVND (reference sequence). Trimming pared 2 bases from V and 7 bases from J, leaving 6 bases between.

This chain connects TRBV5-4 to TRBJ1-2, with TRBD1 identical over 7 bases. The CDR3 runs to 14 residues. CDR1 and CDR2 from the germline V gene are SGHNT and YYREEE (reference sequence). The J segment lost 2 bases and the V segment lost 4 bases, leaving 5 bases of the junction unmatched. DNA of the CDR3: TGTGCCAGCAGCGGGGAACAGGGGAACTATGGCTACACCTTC. This sequence encodes CASSGEQGNYGYTF.

The chain carries TRBV29-1 and TRBJ1-4, with D unresolved. The V and J ends lost 4 bases and 0 bases respectively, with 6 bases between them. The length of the CDR3 is 13 residues. CDR1 is SQVTM and CDR2 is ANQGSEA in the germline V gene. CDR3 bases: TGCAGCGTTGGCAGTGCAACTAATGAAAAACTGTTTTTT. Amino acids: CSVGSATNEKLFF.

The gene calls are TRBV6-2 or TRBV6-3 and TRBJ1-2; D is undetermined. CDR1 is MNHEY and CDR2 is SVGEGT in the germline V gene. Deletions cut 4 bases from V and 1 base from J, with 10 bases between. CDR3 size: 14 residues. The CDR3 reads CASSFLRGNYGYTF. CDR3 nucleotides: TGTGCCAGCAGTTTCCTTCGGGGTAACTATGGCTACACCTTC.

The rearrangement uses TRBV28 and TRBJ1-1; TRBD1 might be the D (6 bases). The V end was cut by 5 bases, the J end by 1 base, with 14 bases between. Germline lookup yields CDR1 MDHEN and CDR2 SYDVKM. This CDR3 region has 15 residues. The CDR3 here is CASSPTGTKNTEAFF. The CDR3 DNA reads TGTGCCAGCAGTCCGACCGGGACAAAGAACACTGAAGCTTTCTTT.

The rearrangement joins TRBV23-1 to TRBJ1-5; D is possibly TRBD1 (6 bases). Being an ORF, TRBV23-1 has a function that is uncertain. This CDR3 contains 14 residues. The V end was cut by 0 bases, the J end by 7 bases, with 10 bases between. In nucleotides, the CDR3 is TGCGCCAGCAGTCAATCGGAGAGGGGGCAGCCCCAGCATTTT. This sequence encodes CASSQSERGQPQHF.

The chain is built from TRBV27 and TRBJ1-1; D not resolved. Germline loops: CDR1 MNHEY, CDR2 SMNVEV (reference sequence). CDR3 length equals 15 residues. Trimming shortened V by 6 bases and J by 1 base, and 15 bases separated the two germline ends. The chain's CDR3 is CASSQIGSWNTEAFF. For the CDR3, the DNA is TGTGCCAGCAGCCAAATCGGGTCCTGGAACACTGAAGCTTTCTTT.

The gene calls are TRBV29-1 and TRBJ2-5; 8 nucleotides agree with TRBD1. The germline V gene has CDR1 SQVTM and CDR2 ANQGSEA. This CDR3 has 12 amino acids. The trim removed 4 bases at V and 4 bases at J, leaving 2 bases unmatched. The CDR3 loop reads CSVGQGRETQYF. DNA of the CDR3: TGCAGCGTTGGACAGGGGAGAGAGACCCAGTACTTC.

In its sample, this clone was seen once. The junction and the germline gene differ at one end; a read error may be behind it. This sequence joins TRBV7-7 and TRBJ2-1; 9 bases fit TRBD2. This CDR3 contains 15 residues. Germline V lookup: CDR1 SSHAT, CDR2 FNYEAQ (reference sequence). Here the CDR3 DNA reads TGTGCTAGCAGCTTAGGGCTAGCGGGGTACAATGAGCAGTTCTTC. Amino acids: CASSLGLAGYNEQFF.

V usage is TRBV2 and J usage is TRBJ1-2; D unresolved. V gave up 6 bases and J gave up 4 bases, with 9 bases separating them. CDR3 length equals 12 residues. The germline V gene has CDR1 SNHLY and CDR2 FYNNEI. The CDR3 sequence is CASRGEAYGYTF. Written as DNA, the CDR3 is TGTGCCAGCAGGGGAGAGGCCTATGGCTACACCTTC.

V gene TRBV7-8 combines with J gene TRBJ2-2, with D possibly matching TRBD2 (6 bases). The CDR3 loop spans 15 amino acids. Deletions cut 1 base from V and 4 bases from J, with 10 bases between. CDR1 is SGHVS and CDR2 is FQNEAQ in the germline V gene. CDR3 loop: CASSLGAGGTGELFF. The CDR3 region has the DNA TGTGCCAGCAGCTTAGGGGCCGGGGGCACCGGGGAGCTGTTTTTT.

The chain links TRBV5-1 to TRBJ1-1; no clear D gene. Germline V gene lookup returns CDR1 SGHRS and CDR2 YFSETQ. V lost 2 bases, J lost 0 bases, and 8 bases lay in between. The CDR3 length is 14 residues. The CDR3 coding sequence is TGCGCCAGCAGCTTCAACTCGGTGAACACTGAAGCTTTCTTT. Translation gives CASSFNSVNTEAFF.

The rearrangement joins TRBV7-2 to TRBJ2-2, with TRBD2 matching over 8 bases. The V gene end was trimmed by 5 bases and the J gene end by 4 bases; junction bases not matched to a gene: 18. This CDR3 region has 19 residues. The germline gives CDR1 SGHTA, CDR2 FQGNSA. The CDR3 reads CASSQKGESAGGPTGELFF. CDR3 in DNA: TGTGCCAGCAGCCAGAAAGGGGAATCGGCGGGGGGACCCACCGGGGAGCTGTTTTTT.

In this sample, this clone turned up once. The chain combines TRBV2 with TRBJ1-5; D unclear. CDR1 is SNHLY and CDR2 is FYNNEI in the germline V gene. Trimming pared 6 bases from V and 5 bases from J, leaving 8 bases between. The CDR3 spans 12 residues. The CDR3 spells CASRGEDQPQHF. CDR3 DNA: TGTGCCAGCAGGGGAGAAGATCAGCCCCAGCATTTT.

This rearrangement joins TRBV19 to TRBJ1-5; no firm D call. V gave up 0 bases and J gave up 7 bases, with 4 bases separating them. The CDR3 is 12 amino acids. Germline V lookup: CDR1 LNHDA, CDR2 SQIVND (reference sequence). The CDR3 sequence: CASSIDVQPQHF. The CDR3, as DNA: TGTGCCAGTAGTATAGACGTCCAGCCCCAGCATTTT. Full variable domain (outside the CDR3, taken from reference TRBV19 and TRBJ1-5): DGGITQSPKYLFRKEGQNVTLSCEQNLNHDAMYWYRQDPGQGLRLIYYSQIVNDFQKGDIAEGYSVSREKKESFPLTVTSAQKNPTAFYLCASSIDVQPQHFGDGTRLSIL.

The rearrangement uses TRBV9 and TRBJ2-5; no firm D call. V was cut by 2 bases and J by 2 bases, with 7 bases left in between. The CDR3 sequence is 13 residues long. CDR1 is SGDLS and CDR2 is YYNGEE in the germline V gene. CDR3 in amino acids: CASSVSTQETQYF. The CDR3 region has the DNA TGTGCCAGCAGCGTTAGTACTCAAGAGACCCAGTACTTC.

The rearrangement uses TRBV6-5 and TRBJ1-5, with D tentatively TRBD1 (6 bases). The germline V and J ends were trimmed by 6 bases and 1 base, with 13 bases remaining between them. The CDR3 is 15 amino acids. Per the germline V gene, CDR1 is MNHEY and CDR2 is SVGAGI. CDR3 sequence (DNA): TGTGCCAGCAGGGGAACAGGGTTCAGCAATCAGCCCCAGCATTTT. It is translated as CASRGTGFSNQPQHF.